This TCR beta chain was profiled in a study of T cells after yellow fever vaccination. General observations from the study: The appearance of a small share of clonotypes in both CD4 and CD8 compartments was observed. Abundant clonotypes from the bulk population could have been carried over as contaminants into FACS-sorted repertoires. After the booster, 96% of CD4 and about nine tenths of CD8 primary-response clones were re-detected.

Germline V lookup: CDR1 MGHRA, CDR2 YSYEKL. The V end was cut by 0 bases, the J end by 5 bases, with 10 bases between. The CDR3 covers 14 residues. Production of TCR cDNA was by 5'RACE template switching, which also added a universal primer site and UMIs. TCRdb reanalysed the 5' RACE reads using MiXCR and keeps one entry per CDR3 protein. The table includes approximately 120,000 distinct CDR3 sequences, 7.4% detected once. Note on this clonotype: Its antigen is unknown.

Sequenced material: CD4+ T cells sorted from PBMCs, taken 10 days after the first yellow fever vaccination. The chain uses TRBV4-1 and TRBJ2-5; TRBD1 might be the D (6 bases). This clonotype originated in a man between 18 and 29 years old who received the YFV17D yellow fever vaccine. This CDR3 is CASSQEGGSETQYF. For the CDR3, the DNA is TGCGCCAGCAGCCAAGAAGGGGGAAGTGAGACCCAGTACTTC.